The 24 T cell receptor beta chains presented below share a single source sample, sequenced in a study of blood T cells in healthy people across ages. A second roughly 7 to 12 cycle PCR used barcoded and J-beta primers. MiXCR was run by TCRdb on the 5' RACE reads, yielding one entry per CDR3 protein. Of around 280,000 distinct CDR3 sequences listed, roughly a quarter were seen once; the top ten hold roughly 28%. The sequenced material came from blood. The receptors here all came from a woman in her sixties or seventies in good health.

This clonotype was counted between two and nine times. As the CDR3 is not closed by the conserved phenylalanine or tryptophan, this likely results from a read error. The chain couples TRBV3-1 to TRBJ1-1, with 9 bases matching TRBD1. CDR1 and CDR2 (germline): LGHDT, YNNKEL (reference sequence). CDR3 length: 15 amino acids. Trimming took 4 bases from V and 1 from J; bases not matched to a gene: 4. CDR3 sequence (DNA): TGTGCCAGCAGCCGGCCGGGACAGGGGAACACTGAAGCTTTCTCT. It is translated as CASSRPGQGNTEAFS.

In DNA, the CDR3 is TGTGCCAGCAGCGACAGAGGCAGGGAGAACGGGGAGCTGTTTTTT. This sequence encodes CASSDRGRENGELFF. This chain links TRBV7-9 with TRBJ2-2; the D gene could be TRBD1 or TRBD2 (5 bases each). The germline V gene encodes CDR1 SEHNR and CDR2 FQNEAQ (reference sequence). The CDR3 loop spans 15 amino acids. V was shortened by 5 bases and J by 7 bases, with 17 bases between the two germline ends. The whole variable domain, remainder taken from reference TRBV7-9 and TRBJ2-2, is DTGVSQNPRHKITKRGQNVTFRCDPISEHNRLYWYRQTLGQGPEFLTYFQNEAQLEKSRLLSDRFSAERPKGSFSTLEIQRTEQGDSAMYLCASSDRGRENGELFFGEGSRLTVL.

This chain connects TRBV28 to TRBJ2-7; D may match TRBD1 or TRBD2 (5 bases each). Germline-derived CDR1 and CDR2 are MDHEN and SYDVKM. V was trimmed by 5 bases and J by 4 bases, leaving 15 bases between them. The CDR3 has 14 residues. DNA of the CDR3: TGTGCCAGCAGTCGGGACGCCAGGGCTTACGAGCAGTACTTC. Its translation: CASSRDARAYEQYF.

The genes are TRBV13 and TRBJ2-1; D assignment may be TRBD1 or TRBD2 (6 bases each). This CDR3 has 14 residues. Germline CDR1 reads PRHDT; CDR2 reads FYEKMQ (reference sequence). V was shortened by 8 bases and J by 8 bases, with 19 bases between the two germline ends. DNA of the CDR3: TGTGCCAGCGCCCGGGGGCCCCCGGTGGATGAGCAGTTCTTC. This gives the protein CASARGPPVDEQFF.

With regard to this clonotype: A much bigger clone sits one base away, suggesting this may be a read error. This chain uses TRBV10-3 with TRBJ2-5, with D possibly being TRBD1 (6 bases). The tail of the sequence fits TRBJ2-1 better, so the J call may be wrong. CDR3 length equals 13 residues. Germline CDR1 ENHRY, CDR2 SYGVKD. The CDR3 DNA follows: TGTGCCATCAGTGAGAAGGGGGACAATGAGCAGTTCTTC. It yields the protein CAISEKGDNEQFF.

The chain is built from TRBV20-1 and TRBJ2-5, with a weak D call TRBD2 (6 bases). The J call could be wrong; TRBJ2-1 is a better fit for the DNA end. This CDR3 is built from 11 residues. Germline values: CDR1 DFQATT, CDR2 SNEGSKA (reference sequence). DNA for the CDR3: TGCAGTGCTCGGGGGAAAAATGAGCAGTTCTTC. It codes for CSARGKNEQFF.

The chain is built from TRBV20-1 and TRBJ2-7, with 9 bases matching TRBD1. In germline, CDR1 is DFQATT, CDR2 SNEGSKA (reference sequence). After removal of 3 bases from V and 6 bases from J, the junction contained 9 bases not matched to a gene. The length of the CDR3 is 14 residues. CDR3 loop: CSARGRGTGREQYF. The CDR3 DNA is TGCAGTGCTAGGGGACGCGGGACAGGGCGCGAGCAGTACTTC.

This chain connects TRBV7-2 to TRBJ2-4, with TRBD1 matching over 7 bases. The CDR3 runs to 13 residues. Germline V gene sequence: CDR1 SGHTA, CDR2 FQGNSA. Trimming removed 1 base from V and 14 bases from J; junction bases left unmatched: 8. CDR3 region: CASSLDPGQLKYF. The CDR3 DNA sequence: TGTGCCAGCAGCTTAGACCCGGGACAGCTGAAGTACTTC.

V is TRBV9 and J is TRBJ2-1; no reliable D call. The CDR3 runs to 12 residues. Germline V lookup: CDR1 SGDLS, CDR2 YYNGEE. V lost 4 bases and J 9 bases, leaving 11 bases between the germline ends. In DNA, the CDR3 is TGTGCCAGCAGCCCCTCGGGTACTGAGCAGTTCTTC. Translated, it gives CASSPSGTEQFF.

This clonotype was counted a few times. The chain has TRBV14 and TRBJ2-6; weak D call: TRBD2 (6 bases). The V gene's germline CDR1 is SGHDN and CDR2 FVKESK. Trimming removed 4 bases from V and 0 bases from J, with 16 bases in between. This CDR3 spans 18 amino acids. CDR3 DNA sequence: TGTGCCAGCAGCCCTTCTAGCGCCCGCTTCTCTGGGGCCAACGTCCTGACTTTC. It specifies CASSPSSARFSGANVLTF. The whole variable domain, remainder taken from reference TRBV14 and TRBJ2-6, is EAGVTQFPSHSVIEKGQTVTLRCDPISGHDNLYWYRRVMGKEIKFLLHFVKESKQDESGMPNNRFLAERTGGTYSTLKVQPAELEDSGVYFCASSPSSARFSGANVLTFGAGSRLTVL.

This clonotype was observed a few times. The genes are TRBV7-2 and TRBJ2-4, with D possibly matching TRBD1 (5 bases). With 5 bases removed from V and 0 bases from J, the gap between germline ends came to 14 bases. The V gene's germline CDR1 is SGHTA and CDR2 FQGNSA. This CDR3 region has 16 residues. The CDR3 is CASSPNQGQAKNIQYF. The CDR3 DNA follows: TGTGCCAGCAGCCCTAACCAGGGCCAAGCCAAAAACATTCAGTACTTC. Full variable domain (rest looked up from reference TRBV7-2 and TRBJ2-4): GAGVSQSPSNKVTEKGKDVELRCDPISGHTALYWYRQSLGQGLEFLIYFQGNSAPDKSGLPSDRFSAERTGGSVSTLTIQRTQQEDSAVYLCASSPNQGQAKNIQYFGAGTRLSVL.

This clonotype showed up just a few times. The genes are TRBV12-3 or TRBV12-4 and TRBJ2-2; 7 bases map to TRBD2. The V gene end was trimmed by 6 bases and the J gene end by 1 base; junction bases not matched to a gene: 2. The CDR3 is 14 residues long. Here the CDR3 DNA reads TGTGCCAGCAGGACGGGGGGGAACACCGGGGAGCTGTTTTTT. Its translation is CASRTGGNTGELFF.

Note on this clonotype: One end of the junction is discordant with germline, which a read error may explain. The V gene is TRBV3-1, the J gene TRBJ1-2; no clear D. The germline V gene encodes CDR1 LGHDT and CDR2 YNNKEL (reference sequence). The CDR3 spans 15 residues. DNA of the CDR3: TGTGCCGGCAGCCAAGATGTGGGTAGGCCCGCTGGCTACACCTTC. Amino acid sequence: CAGSQDVGRPAGYTF.

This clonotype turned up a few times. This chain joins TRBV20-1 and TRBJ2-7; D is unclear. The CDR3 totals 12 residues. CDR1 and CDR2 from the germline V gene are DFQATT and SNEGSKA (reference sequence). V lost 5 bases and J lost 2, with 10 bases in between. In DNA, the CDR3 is TGCAGTGCTGCCCGGCCCCCCTACGAGCAGTACTTC. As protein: CSAARPPYEQYF.

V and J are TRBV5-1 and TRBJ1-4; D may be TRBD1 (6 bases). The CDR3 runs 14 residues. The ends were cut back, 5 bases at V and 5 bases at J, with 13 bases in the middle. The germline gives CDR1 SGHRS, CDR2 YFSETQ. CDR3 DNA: TGCGCCAGCAGAACAGGGTCGGGGAATGAAAAACTGTTTTTT. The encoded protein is CASRTGSGNEKLFF.

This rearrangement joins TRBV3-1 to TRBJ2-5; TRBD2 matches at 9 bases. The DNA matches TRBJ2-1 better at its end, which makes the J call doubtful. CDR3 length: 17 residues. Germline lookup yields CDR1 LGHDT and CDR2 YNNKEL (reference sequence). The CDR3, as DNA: TGTGCCAGCAGCTCCCACCTTCCAGGCGGGAGGGGAAATGAGCAGTTCTTC. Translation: CASSSHLPGGRGNEQFF.

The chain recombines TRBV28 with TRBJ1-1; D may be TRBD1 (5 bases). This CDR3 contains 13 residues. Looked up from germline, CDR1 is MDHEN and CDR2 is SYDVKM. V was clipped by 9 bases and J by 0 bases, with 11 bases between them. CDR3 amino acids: CASIGGMNTEAFF. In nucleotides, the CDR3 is TGTGCCAGTATCGGGGGGATGAACACTGAAGCTTTCTTT.

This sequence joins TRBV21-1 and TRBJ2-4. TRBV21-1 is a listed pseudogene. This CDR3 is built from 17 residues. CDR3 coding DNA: TGTGCCAGCAGCAAAGACCGACATTCACTAGCCAAAAACATTCAGTACTTC. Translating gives CASSKDRHSLAKNIQYF.

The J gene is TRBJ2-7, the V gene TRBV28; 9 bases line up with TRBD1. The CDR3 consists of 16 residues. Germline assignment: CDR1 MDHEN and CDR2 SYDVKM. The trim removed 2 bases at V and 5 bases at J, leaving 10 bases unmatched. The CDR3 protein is CASSLTGTGPGNEQYF. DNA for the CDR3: TGTGCCAGCAGTTTAACGGGGACAGGGCCGGGAAACGAGCAGTACTTC. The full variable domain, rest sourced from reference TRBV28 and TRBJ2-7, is DVKVTQSSRYLVKRTGEKVFLECVQDMDHENMFWYRQDPGLGLRLIYFSYDVKMKEKGDIPEGYSVSREKKERFSLILESASTNQTSMYLCASSLTGTGPGNEQYFGPGTRLTVT.

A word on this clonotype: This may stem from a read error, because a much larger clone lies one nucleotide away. CDR3 sequence reads: CASQQGLIRLDTGAFF. CDR3 bases: TGTGCCTCTCAACAGGGTTTGATCCGGTTGGACACTGGAGCTTTCTTT. The chain carries TRBV12-3 or TRBV12-4 and TRBJ1-1; possible D gene TRBD1, 6 bases. The CDR3 spans 16 residues.

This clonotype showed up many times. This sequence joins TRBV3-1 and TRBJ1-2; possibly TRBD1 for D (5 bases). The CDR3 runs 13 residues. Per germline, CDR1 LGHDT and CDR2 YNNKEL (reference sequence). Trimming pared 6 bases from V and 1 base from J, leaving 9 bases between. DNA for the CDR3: TGTGCCAGCAGTCCCGGGGGTAACTATGGCTACACCTTC. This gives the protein CASSPGGNYGYTF.

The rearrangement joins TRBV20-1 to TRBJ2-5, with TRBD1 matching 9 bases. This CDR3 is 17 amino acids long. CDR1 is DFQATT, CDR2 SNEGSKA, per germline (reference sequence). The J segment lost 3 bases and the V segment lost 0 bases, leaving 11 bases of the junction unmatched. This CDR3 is CSARDPTWDRVEETQYF. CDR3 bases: TGCAGTGCTAGAGATCCGACGTGGGACAGGGTCGAAGAGACCCAGTACTTC.

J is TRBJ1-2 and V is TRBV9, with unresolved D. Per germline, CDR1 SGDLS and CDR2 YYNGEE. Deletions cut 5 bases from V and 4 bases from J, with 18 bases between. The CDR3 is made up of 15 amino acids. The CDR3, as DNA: TGTGCCAGCAGTGATAACTGGTGGCGGATCTATGGCTACACCTTC. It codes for CASSDNWWRIYGYTF. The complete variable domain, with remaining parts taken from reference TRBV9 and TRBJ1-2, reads DSGVTQTPKHLITATGQRVTLRCSPRSGDLSVYWYQQSLDQGLQFLIQYYNGEERAKGNILERFSAQQFPDLHSELNLSSLELGDSALYFCASSDNWWRIYGYTFGSGTRLTVV.

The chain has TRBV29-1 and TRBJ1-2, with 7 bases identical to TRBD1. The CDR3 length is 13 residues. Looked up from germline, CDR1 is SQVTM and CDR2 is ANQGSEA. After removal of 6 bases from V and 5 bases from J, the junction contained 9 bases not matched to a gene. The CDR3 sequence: CSVRQGRSYGYTF. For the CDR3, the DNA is TGCAGCGTCCGACAGGGAAGGAGTTATGGCTACACCTTC.